The clone carrying this T cell receptor (beta chain) was counted a single time. The record originates from a study of blood T cell repertoires in COVID-19. Germline V lookup: CDR1 SGHAT, CDR2 FQNNGV. The V and J ends lost 0 bases and 13 bases respectively, with 16 bases between them. This CDR3 has 14 residues. In the original workflow: Amplification with reference gene primers provided the estimates of nucleated cell counts. Only in-frame clones appear in the TCRdb table, and some are missing; sequencing was by immunoSEQ multiplex PCR. V and J calls and clone size follow that table, whereas D and trimming were derived from the DNA. Of some 250,000 clones listed, 60% to 75% are singletons.

The chain employs TRBV11-2 and TRBJ2-4, with D possibly being TRBD1 (5 bases). The sample taken for sequencing was peripheral blood. This TCR was sampled from a woman older than 75 with acute or convalescent COVID-19. The CDR3 DNA is TGTGCCAGCAGCTTAGATCCGGCAGGGCTTAACCAGTACTTC. Amino acids: CASSLDPAGLNQYF.